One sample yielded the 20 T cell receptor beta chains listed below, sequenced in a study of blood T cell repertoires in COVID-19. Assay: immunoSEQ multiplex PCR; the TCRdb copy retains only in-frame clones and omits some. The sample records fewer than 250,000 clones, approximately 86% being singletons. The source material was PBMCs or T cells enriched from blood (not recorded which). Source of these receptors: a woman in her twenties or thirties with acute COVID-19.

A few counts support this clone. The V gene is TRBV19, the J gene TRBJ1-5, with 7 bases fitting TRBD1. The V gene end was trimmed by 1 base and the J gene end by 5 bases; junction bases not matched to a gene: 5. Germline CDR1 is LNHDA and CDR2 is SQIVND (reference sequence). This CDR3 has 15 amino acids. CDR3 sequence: CASSIGDRDYQPQHF. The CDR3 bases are TGTGCCAGTAGTATAGGTGACAGGGACTATCAGCCCCAGCATTTT.

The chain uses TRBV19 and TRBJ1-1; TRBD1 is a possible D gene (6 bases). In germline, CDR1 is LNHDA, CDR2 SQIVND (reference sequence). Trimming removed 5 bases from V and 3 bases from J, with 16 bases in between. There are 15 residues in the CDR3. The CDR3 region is CASSANRVEHTEAFF. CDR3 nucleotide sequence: TGTGCCAGTAGTGCCAACAGGGTTGAGCACACTGAAGCTTTCTTT.

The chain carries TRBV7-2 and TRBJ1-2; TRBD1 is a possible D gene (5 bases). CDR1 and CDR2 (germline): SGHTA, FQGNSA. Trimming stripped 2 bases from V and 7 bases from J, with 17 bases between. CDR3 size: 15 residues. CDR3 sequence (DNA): TGTGCCAGCAGCTTAAACGTTGAACCCCAGGGTGGCTACACCTTC. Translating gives CASSLNVEPQGGYTF.

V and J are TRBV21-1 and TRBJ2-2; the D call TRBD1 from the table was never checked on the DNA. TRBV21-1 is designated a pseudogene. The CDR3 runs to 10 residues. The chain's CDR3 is CASTTGELFF. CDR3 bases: TGTGCCAGCACAACCGGGGAGCTGTTTTTT.

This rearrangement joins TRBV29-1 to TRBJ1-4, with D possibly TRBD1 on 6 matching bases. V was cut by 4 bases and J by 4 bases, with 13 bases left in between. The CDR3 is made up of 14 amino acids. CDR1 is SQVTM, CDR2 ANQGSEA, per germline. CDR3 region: CSVGADSFNEKLFF. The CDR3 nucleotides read TGCAGCGTTGGCGCGGACAGCTTTAATGAAAAACTGTTTTTT.

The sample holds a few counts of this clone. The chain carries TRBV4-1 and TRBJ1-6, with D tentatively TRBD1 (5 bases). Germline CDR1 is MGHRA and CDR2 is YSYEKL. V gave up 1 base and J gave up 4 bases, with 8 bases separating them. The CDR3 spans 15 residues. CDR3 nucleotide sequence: TGCGCCAGCAGCCAAGTGGGGCGTTATAATTCACCCCTCCACTTT. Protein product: CASSQVGRYNSPLHF.

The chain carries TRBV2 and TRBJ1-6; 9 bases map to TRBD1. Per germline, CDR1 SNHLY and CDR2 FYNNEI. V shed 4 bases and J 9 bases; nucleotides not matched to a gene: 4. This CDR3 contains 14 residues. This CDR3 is CASSVGTGSSPLHF. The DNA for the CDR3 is TGTGCCAGCAGTGTCGGGACAGGGTCTTCACCCCTCCACTTT.

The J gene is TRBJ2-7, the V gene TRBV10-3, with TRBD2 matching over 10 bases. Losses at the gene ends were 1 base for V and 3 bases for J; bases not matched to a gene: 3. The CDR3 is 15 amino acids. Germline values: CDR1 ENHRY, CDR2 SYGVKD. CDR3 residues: CAISELASGGYEQYF. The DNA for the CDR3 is TGTGCCATCAGTGAGTTGGCTAGCGGGGGCTACGAGCAGTACTTC.

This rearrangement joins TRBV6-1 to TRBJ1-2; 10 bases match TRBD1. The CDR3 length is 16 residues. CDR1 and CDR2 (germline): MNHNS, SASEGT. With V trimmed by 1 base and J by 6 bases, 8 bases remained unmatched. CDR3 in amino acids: CASSEESGTGVDGYTF. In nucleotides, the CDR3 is TGTGCCAGCAGTGAAGAGAGTGGGACAGGGGTTGATGGCTACACCTTC.

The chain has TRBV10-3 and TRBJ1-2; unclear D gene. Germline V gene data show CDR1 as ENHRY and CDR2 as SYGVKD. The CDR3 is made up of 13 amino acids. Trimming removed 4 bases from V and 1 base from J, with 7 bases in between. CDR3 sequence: CAISVADNYGYTF. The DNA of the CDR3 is TGTGCCATCAGTGTGGCAGATAACTATGGCTACACCTTC.

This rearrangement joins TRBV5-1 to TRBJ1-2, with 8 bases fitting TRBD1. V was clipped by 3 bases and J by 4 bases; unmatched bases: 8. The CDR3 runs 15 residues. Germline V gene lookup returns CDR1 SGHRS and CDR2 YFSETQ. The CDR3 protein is CASSSAPGQAYGYTF. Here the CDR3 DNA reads TGCGCCAGCAGCTCAGCTCCGGGACAGGCCTATGGCTACACCTTC.

CDR3 loop: CASSSDSPGEQYF. The CDR3 nucleotides read TGTGCCAGCAGCTCTGACAGCCCAGGAGAGCAGTACTTC. The rearrangement joins TRBV5-4 to TRBJ2-7; D may be TRBD1 (5 bases). Between the trimmed V and J ends, which lost 3 bases and 7 bases, there was a span of 14 bases. This CDR3 has 13 amino acids. The germline CDR1 and CDR2 sequences are SGHNT and YYREEE (reference sequence). Full variable domain (remainder filled in from reference TRBV5-4 and TRBJ2-7): ETGVTQSPTHLIKTRGQQVTLRCSSQSGHNTVSWYQQALGQGPQFIFQYYREEENGRGNFPPRFSGLQFPNYSSELNVNALELDDSALYLCASSSDSPGEQYFGPGTRLTVT.

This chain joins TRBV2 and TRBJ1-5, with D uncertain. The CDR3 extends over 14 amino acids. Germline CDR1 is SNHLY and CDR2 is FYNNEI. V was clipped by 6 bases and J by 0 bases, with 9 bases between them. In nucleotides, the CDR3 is TGTGCCAGCAGACTTACGGTTAGCAATCAGCCCCAGCATTTT. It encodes CASRLTVSNQPQHF.

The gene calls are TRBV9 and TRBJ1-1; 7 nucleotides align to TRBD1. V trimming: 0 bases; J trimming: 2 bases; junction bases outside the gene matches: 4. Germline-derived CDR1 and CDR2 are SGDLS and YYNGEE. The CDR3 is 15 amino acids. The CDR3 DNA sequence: TGTGCCAGCAGCGTAGGGAACAGGGGTAACACTGAAGCTTTCTTT. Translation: CASSVGNRGNTEAFF.

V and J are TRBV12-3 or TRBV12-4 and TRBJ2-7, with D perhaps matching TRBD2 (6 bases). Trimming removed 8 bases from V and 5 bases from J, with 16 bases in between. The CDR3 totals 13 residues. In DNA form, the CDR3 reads TGTGCCAGCGCGGGGATCTACGGCGACGAGCAGTACTTC. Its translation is CASAGIYGDEQYF.

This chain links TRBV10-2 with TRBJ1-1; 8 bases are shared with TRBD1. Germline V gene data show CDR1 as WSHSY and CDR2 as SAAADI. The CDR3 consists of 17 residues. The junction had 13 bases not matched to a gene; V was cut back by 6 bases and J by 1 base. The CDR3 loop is CASSPSGGQDRNTEAFF. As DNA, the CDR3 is TGCGCCAGCAGCCCCTCTGGGGGACAGGACCGGAACACTGAAGCTTTCTTT.

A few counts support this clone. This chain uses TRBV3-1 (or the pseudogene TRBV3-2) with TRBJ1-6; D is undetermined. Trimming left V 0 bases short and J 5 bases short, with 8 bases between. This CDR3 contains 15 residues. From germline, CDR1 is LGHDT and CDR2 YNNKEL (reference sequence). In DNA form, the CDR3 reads TGTGCCAGCAGCCAAGATTTCGGTGATAATTCACCCCTCCACTTT. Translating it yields CASSQDFGDNSPLHF.

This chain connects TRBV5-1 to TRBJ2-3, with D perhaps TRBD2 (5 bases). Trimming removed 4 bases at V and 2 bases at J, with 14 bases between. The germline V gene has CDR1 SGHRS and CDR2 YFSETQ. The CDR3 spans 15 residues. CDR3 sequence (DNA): TGCGCCAGCAGCCAACAGCTAGCAGACACAGATACGCAGTATTTT. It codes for CASSQQLADTDTQYF.

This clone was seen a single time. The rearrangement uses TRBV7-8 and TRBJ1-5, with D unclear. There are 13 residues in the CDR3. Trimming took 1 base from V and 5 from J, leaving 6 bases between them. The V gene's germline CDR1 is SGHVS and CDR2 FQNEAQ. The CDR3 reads CASSLVGDQPQHF. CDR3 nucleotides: TGTGCCAGCAGCTTAGTCGGGGATCAGCCCCAGCATTTT. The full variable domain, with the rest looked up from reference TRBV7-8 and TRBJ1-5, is GAGVSQSPRYKVAKRGQDVALRCDPISGHVSLFWYQQALGQGPEFLTYFQNEAQLDKSGLPSDRFFAERPEGSVSTLKIQRTQQEDSAVYLCASSLVGDQPQHFGDGTRLSIL.

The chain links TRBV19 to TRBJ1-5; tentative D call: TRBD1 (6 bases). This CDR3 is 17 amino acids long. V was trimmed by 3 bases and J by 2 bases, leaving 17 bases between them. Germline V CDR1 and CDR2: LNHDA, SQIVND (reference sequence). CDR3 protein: CASSIQRVGAGNQPQHF. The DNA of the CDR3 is TGTGCCAGTAGTATCCAAAGGGTGGGGGCTGGCAATCAGCCCCAGCATTTT. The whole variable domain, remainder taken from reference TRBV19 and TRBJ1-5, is DGGITQSPKYLFRKEGQNVTLSCEQNLNHDAMYWYRQDPGQGLRLIYYSQIVNDFQKGDIAEGYSVSREKKESFPLTVTSAQKNPTAFYLCASSIQRVGAGNQPQHFGDGTRLSIL.